Sequencing of this T cell receptor beta chain was carried out in a study of shared clonotypes between healthy human individuals (dated by TCRdb to about 2020). In terms of the full investigation: The cohort included a few men and a couple of women between 18 and 49 years of age. The study deeply sequenced blood TCR repertoires of about 5 healthy adults to estimate repertoire size and the extent of clonotype sharing between individuals. Per donor, three plates each were used for CD4 naive and CD4 memory, two for CD8 naive, and one for CD8 memory. Leukapheresis yielded between about 0.85 and 10 billion PBMCs per donor. Different laboratories and diverse techniques were used to prepare libraries and sequence TCR repertoires, to increase sequencing depth and limit assay-specific biases. Findings and caveats that apply to the study as a whole: Sampling was restricted to blood, and TCR repertoires in tissue are likely to differ from TCR repertoires in blood. Sharing across a few donors was observed for 5% to 6.5% of naive CD4, 3% to 3.5% of naive CD8, about 2.3% of memory CD4, and roughly 0.43% of memory CD8 clonotypes. Pairwise subsampling led to the expectation that sequencing depth would affect the degree of clonotype sharing among donors. Because the study included a small number of donors, the genetic and exposure-history diversity represented was limited. Higher generation probabilities were observed for clonotypes shared by all four sorted-subset donors than for non-shared clonotypes. Larger estimated clonotype richness was generally found for naive subsets than for memory subsets. Rarefaction of sorted-subset datasets indicated incomplete sequencing despite the large sequencing depth.

Healthy HIV-negative adults with no recently reported acute infections or vaccinations were included as donors. Every donor was a Caucasian adult residing in Nashville, Tennessee, USA. CD4+ T cells were enriched by magnetic negative selection, after which naive cells were positively selected on CD45RA and the negative fraction was taken as the memory subset. Blood was obtained by leukapheresis, after which PBMCs were separated by Ficoll-Histopaque density gradient centrifugation and cryopreserved in liquid nitrogen vapor phase. Purity and quantity of every magnetically sorted T cell population were checked by analytical flow cytometry. Genomic DNA was isolated from every sorted fraction and measured by UV absorbance on a Nanodrop 2000c. Trimming at the junction amounts to 3 bases on V and 1 base on J, and the germline ends lie 19 bases apart. From the germline V gene (reference sequence), CDR1 is SGHNT and CDR2 is YYREEE. The CDR3 runs 17 amino acids, cysteine and phenylalanine included. Only the CDR3 part of the read is kept: 51 bases, read in frame from the first base.

Using the deep immunoSEQ assay, multiplex PCR amplified TCR CDR3 regions from genomic DNA. Extracted genomic DNA from each cell subset was distributed evenly across all wells of several immunoSEQ 96-well plates, and each plate was treated as a replicate. Each replicate PCR for sorted subsets received roughly 0.2 ug genomic DNA, equal to roughly 30,000 T cell genomes. Purified libraries were quantified with a Qubit 3.0 fluorometer, sized on a Bioanalyzer 2100, and re-quantified with the KAPA Library Quantification kit. Each immunoSEQ 96-well plate was sequenced on its own single-read 150-cycle Illumina NextSeq 550 flow cell. The study's processing was this. Because the immunoSEQ output held only junctional sequences and lacked quality scores, the filtering could not match the filtering applied to full-length reads. To assign V/J genes and CDR3, sequences were annotated against IMGT germline references using PyIR, a Python wrapper for IgBLAST v1.9. Any read was removed if the V/J assignment was weak (E-value above 1e-6), the CDR3 was missing, or the read contained stop codons, out-of-frame junctions, or ambiguous translated residues. V3J clonotypes were defined as sequences sharing the same inferred V gene, J gene, and CDR3 amino acid sequence. Percentage overlap between repertoires was calculated by dividing the number of shared unique clonotypes by the size of the smaller repertoire. Repertoire richness was assessed with RTK rarefaction, the Chao1 estimator, and Recon v2.1 estimates of unobserved clonotypes. OLGA was used to compute generation probabilities for all TCRbeta clonotypes that the gDNA method yielded from a few donors. The immuneACCESS repertoire file appears here via TCRdb, limited to in-frame rearrangements. These files lack a portion of the clones; in checked studies, under half of the deficit traces to unresolved V genes, and the cause of the others is not known. V, J and clone size are taken as reported in that table, and D and trimming were inferred from the DNA itself. A total of 2 million to 2.5 million clones appear in this sample, roughly 93% of them only once. The ten largest clones take up around 0.4% of the sample.

Details on this clone: Its binding antigen is unknown. No quality values exist for individual bases; no much larger clone is one base distant.

This sequence uses TRBV5-4 and TRBJ2-5, and perhaps TRBD1 as D gene, on 6 matching bases. The origin of this receptor is a man aged 18-30 years in good health. Some clones in this sample may be carry-over from other donors' samples. Sequenced: naive CD4+ T cells from PBMCs. This sample's cell subset or site label indicates: CD45RA+ positively selected. CDR3 reads: CASSSDSPDRSQETQYF. The nucleotide sequence reads as follows: TGTGCCAGCAGCTCGGATTCCCCCGACAGGTCCCAAGAGACCCAGTACTTC. The full variable domain, completed from the reference TRBV5-4 and TRBJ2-5 proteins outside the CDR3, reads ETGVTQSPTHLIKTRGQQVTLRCSSQSGHNTVSWYQQALGQGPQFIFQYYREEENGRGNFPPRFSGLQFPNYSSELNVNALELDDSALYLCASSSDSPDRSQETQYFGPGTRLLVL.